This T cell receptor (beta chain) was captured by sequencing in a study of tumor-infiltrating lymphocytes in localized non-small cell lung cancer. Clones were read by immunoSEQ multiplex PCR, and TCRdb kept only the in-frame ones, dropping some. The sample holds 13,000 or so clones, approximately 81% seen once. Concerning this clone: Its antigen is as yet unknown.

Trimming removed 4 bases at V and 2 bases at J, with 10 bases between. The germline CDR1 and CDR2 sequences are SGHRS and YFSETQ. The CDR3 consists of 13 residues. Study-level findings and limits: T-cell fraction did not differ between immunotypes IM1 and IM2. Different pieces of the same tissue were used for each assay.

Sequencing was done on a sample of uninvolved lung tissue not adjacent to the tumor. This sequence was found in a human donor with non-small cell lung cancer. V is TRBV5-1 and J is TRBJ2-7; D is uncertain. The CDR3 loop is CASSPQATYEQYF. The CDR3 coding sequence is TGCGCCAGCAGCCCCCAGGCAACCTACGAGCAGTACTTC. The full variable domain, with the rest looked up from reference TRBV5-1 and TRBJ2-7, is KAGVTQTPRYLIKTRGQQVTLSCSPISGHRSVSWYQQTPGQGLQFLFEYFSETQRNKGNFPGRFSGRQFSNSRSEMNVSTLELGDSALYLCASSPQATYEQYFGPGTRLTVT.